This passage covers 9 T cell receptor beta chains from one sample sequenced in a study of T-cell reconstitution after alpha-beta-depleted transplantation in children. During its preparation, the TCRbeta library received unique molecular identifiers. TCRdb re-derived calls from the PCR reads in MiXCR, one entry per CDR3 protein. The sample lists around 450,000 distinct CDR3 sequences; roughly 44% were seen once. Sequences were derived from PBMCs, sampled before TCRalphabeta/CD19-depleted stem cell transplant. These TCRs come from a girl aged 2 to 9 with aplastic anemia, due to receive a stem cell transplant.

The chain links TRBV7-6 to TRBJ2-7; 9 nucleotides agree with TRBD1. The germline V gene has CDR1 SGHVS and CDR2 FNYEAQ. V lost 6 bases to trimming and J lost 7 bases; unmatched junction nucleotides: 13. The CDR3 has 15 residues. The CDR3 reads CASSSRQGGYWEQYF. The CDR3 bases are TGTGCCAGCAGTTCTCGACAGGGGGGTTACTGGGAGCAGTACTTC. The entire variable domain, with the rest obtained from reference TRBV7-6 and TRBJ2-7, is as follows: GAGVSQSPRYKVTKRGQDVALRCDPISGHVSLYWYRQALGQGPEFLTYFNYEAQQDKSGLPNDRFSAERPEGSISTLTIQRTEQRDSAMYRCASSSRQGGYWEQYFGPGTRLTVT.

This chain connects TRBV20-1 to TRBJ1-1; D is unresolved. This CDR3 has 15 amino acids. Trimming stripped 6 bases from V and 5 bases from J, with 22 bases between. The germline gives CDR1 DFQATT, CDR2 SNEGSKA (reference sequence). CDR3 region: CSADGRGRAQTEAFF. The CDR3 coding sequence is TGCAGTGCCGACGGCCGAGGGAGGGCGCAAACTGAAGCTTTCTTT.

V usage is TRBV7-9 and J usage is TRBJ2-1; D unclear. Germline assignment: CDR1 SEHNR and CDR2 FQNEAQ (reference sequence). The ends were cut back, 6 bases at V and 0 bases at J, with 12 bases in the middle. This CDR3 has 15 amino acids. CDR3 residues: CASRAVTSSYNEQFF. The CDR3 nucleotides read TGTGCCAGCAGGGCGGTAACTTCCTCCTACAATGAGCAGTTCTTC.

V gene TRBV5-1 combines with J gene TRBJ1-2; a weak D match, TRBD1 (5 bases). Trimming shortened V by 2 bases and J by 4 bases, and 9 bases separated the two germline ends. Germline V CDR1 and CDR2: SGHRS, YFSETQ. The CDR3 spans 13 residues. CDR3 DNA: TGCGCCAGCAGCTTAGGGGTTACCTATGGCTACACCTTC. This codes for CASSLGVTYGYTF. The full variable domain, completed using reference TRBV5-1 and TRBJ1-2, is KAGVTQTPRYLIKTRGQQVTLSCSPISGHRSVSWYQQTPGQGLQFLFEYFSETQRNKGNFPGRFSGRQFSNSRSEMNVSTLELGDSALYLCASSLGVTYGYTFGSGTRLTVV.

This clonotype was detected many times. The V gene is TRBV3-1, the J gene TRBJ2-2; maybe TRBD1 (5 bases). In germline, CDR1 is LGHDT, CDR2 YNNKEL (reference sequence). Deletions cut 4 bases from V and 0 bases from J, with 6 bases between. The length of the CDR3 is 14 residues. The CDR3 region is CASSRQSNTGELFF. The CDR3 DNA is TGTGCCAGCAGCCGACAGTCGAACACCGGGGAGCTGTTTTTT.

With regard to this clonotype: Germline is not matched at one junction end, which may reflect a read error. The chain carries TRBV20-1 and TRBJ2-1; TRBD2 aligns across 9 bases. CDR1 is DFQATT and CDR2 is SNEGSKA in the germline V gene (reference sequence). The CDR3 loop spans 13 amino acids. CDR3 bases: TGCAGTGCGAGAGGCAGCGGGAGGCGCGAGCAGTTCTTC. Residues: CSARGSGRREQFF.

The chain is built from TRBV5-1 and TRBJ2-2, with 11 nucleotides matching TRBD2. In germline, CDR1 is SGHRS, CDR2 YFSETQ. The CDR3 has 15 residues. J gave up 8 bases and V 2 bases, and 5 bases lay outside the gene matches. The CDR3 is CASSLTSGRVGELFF. The CDR3 nucleotides are TGCGCCAGCAGCTTAACTAGCGGGAGAGTAGGGGAGCTGTTTTTT.

CDR3 sequence reads: CATSRDQRGEQFF. For the CDR3, the DNA is TGTGCCACCAGCAGAGATCAGCGCGGTGAGCAGTTCTTC. The chain links TRBV15 to TRBJ2-1, with unresolved D. Trimming stripped 0 bases from V and 9 bases from J, with 9 bases between. Per germline, CDR1 LNHNV and CDR2 YYDKDF (reference sequence). This CDR3 has 13 residues.

V gene TRBV7-3 combines with J gene TRBJ2-1; D ambiguous. This CDR3 contains 15 residues. Germline V lookup: CDR1 SGHTA, CDR2 FQGTGA. Deletions cut 5 bases from V and 0 bases from J, with 11 bases between. CDR3 nucleotide sequence: TGTGCCAGCAGCGCGACCCCGAGCTCCTACAATGAGCAGTTCTTC. Translation gives CASSATPSSYNEQFF.